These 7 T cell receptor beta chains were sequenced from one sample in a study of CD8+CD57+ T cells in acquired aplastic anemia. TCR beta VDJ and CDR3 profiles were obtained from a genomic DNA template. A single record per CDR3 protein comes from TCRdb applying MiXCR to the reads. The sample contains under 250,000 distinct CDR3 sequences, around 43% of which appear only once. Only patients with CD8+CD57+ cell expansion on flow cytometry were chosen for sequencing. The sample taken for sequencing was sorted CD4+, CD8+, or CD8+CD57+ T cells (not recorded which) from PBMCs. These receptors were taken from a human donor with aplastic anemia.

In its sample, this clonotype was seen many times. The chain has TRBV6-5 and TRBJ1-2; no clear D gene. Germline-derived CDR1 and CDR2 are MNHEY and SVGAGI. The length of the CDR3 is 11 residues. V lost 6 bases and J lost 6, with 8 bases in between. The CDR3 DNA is TGTGCCAGCAGGTCTATGGATGGCTACACCTTC. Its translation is CASRSMDGYTF.

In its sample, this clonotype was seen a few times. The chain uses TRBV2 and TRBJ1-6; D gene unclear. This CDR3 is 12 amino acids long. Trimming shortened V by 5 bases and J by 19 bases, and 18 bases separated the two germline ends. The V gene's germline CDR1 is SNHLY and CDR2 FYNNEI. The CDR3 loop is CASSPASRLAHF. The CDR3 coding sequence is TGTGCCAGCAGTCCGGCCTCAAGGCTCGCGCACTTT.

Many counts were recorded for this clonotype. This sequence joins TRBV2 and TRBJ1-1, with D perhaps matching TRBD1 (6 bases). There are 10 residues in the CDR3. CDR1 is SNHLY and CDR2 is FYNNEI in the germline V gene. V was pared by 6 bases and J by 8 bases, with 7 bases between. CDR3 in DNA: TGTGCCAGCAGGGGACACGAAGCTTTCTTT. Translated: CASRGHEAFF.

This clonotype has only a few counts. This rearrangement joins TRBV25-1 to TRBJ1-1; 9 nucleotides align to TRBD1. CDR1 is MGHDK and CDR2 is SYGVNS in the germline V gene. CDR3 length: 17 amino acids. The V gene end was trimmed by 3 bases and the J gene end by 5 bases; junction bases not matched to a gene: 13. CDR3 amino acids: CASSDPSGQGPRTEAFF. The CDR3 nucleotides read TGTGCCAGCAGTGATCCCTCGGGACAGGGACCAAGGACTGAAGCTTTCTTT.

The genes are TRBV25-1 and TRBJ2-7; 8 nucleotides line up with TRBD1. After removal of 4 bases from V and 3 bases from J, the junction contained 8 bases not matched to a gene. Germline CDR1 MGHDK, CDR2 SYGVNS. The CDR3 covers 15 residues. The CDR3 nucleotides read TGTGCCAGCAGTGGGGGTGGGACAGGTCGCTACGAGCAGTACTTC. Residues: CASSGGGTGRYEQYF.

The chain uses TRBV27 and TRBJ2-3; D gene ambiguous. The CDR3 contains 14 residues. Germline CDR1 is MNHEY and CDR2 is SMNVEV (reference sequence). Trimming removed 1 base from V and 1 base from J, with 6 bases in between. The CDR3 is CASSLYPGTDTQYF. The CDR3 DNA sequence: TGTGCCAGCAGTTTATATCCAGGCACAGATACGCAGTATTTT.

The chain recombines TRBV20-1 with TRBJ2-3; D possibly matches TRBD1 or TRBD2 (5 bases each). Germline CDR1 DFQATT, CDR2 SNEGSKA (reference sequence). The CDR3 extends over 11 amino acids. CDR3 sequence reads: CSLGARQTKYF. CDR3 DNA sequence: TGCAGCTTAGGGGCGCGACAGACTAAGTATTTT.